This TCR beta chain stems from a study of shared clonotypes between healthy human individuals. V was trimmed by 8 bases and J by 3 bases, leaving 11 bases between them. The CDR3 sequence is 12 residues long. Germline CDR1 and CDR2: SEHNR and FQNEAQ (reference sequence). Clones were sequenced by immunoSEQ multiplex PCR, and TCRdb holds only the in-frame ones, with some missing. The table includes about 980,000 clones, about three quarters detected once. CD4+ cells yielded CD45RA+ naive and CD45RA-negative memory subsets. This clone appeared once. The antigen remains unidentified. Findings and caveats of the study: The rarefaction results pointed to incomplete sorted-subset sequencing despite large depth.

Source material: memory CD4+ T cells sorted from blood. Subset indicated: CD45RA-negative fraction. This TCR was sampled from a man younger than 30 in good health. The rearrangement links TRBV7-9 to TRBJ2-7, with a weak D call TRBD2 (6 bases). CDR3 protein: CASAFSGYEQYF. The CDR3 DNA reads TGTGCCAGCGCCTTTAGCGGCTACGAGCAGTACTTC.